These T cell receptor beta chains were read from a single sample in a study of shared clonotypes between healthy human individuals. Data came from immunoSEQ multiplex PCR; TCRdb stores just in-frame clones and leaves some out. Found here are under 850,000 clones, 80% to 95% of them singletons; the top ten hold more than 20%. Source material: naive CD8+ T cells sorted from blood. Receptor source: a man younger than 40 in good health. The CDR3 runs from the conserved cysteine through the conserved F or W. D genes are given only for firm matches. Not all rows give a size; the values are once, few, many and, for expanded clones, a class.

clone_size	j_call	d_call	v_call	cdr3_nt	cdr3_aa
NA	TRBJ2-1	TRBD2	TRBV7-6	TGTGCCAGCAGCCTACTAGCGGGAGGGCCTAATGAGCAGTTCTTC	CASSLLAGGPNEQFF
once	TRBJ2-7	NA	TRBV19	TGTGCCAGTAGTATAACAAGTGGAGACGAGCAGTACTTC	CASSITSGDEQYF
NA	TRBJ2-1	TRBD1	TRBV9	TGTGCCAGCAGCGTAGACGGGACAGCCTACAATGAGCAGTTCTTC	CASSVDGTAYNEQFF
NA	TRBJ2-7	TRBD2	TRBV5-1	TGCGCCAGCGCCGTGGGTCGGGGGGAAGGCTACGAGCAGTACTTC	CASAVGRGEGYEQYF
NA	TRBJ2-3	NA	TRBV28	TGTGCCAGCAGTTTGGGGCAGAGGGGTACAGATACGCAGTATTTT	CASSLGQRGTDTQYF
NA	TRBJ1-1	NA	TRBV19	TGTGCCAGTAGTTCCCCAACAGGGATCAACACTGAAGCTTTCTTT	CASSSPTGINTEAFF
NA	TRBJ2-7	NA	TRBV28	TGTGCCAGCAGTCCCGCTGGGGGATCTTCCTACGAGCAGTACTTC	CASSPAGGSSYEQYF
NA	TRBJ2-6	NA	TRBV2	TGTGCCAGAGGGGCCTCTGGGGCCAACGTCCTGACTTTC	CARGASGANVLTF
NA	TRBJ2-1	NA	TRBV6-5	TGTGCCAGCAGTGTCAACACAGGGTTTGAGCAGTTCTTC	CASSVNTGFEQFF
NA	TRBJ1-5	NA	TRBV28	TGTGCCAGCAGTTTAGAGTTGAGTCAGCCCCAGCATTTT	CASSLELSQPQHF
few	TRBJ1-1	NA	TRBV2	TGTGCCAGCAACCAAGGTCCCGGGGCTGAAGCTTTCTTT	CASNQGPGAEAFF
NA	TRBJ2-2	NA	TRBV6-5	TGTGCCAGCAAACACTACGGGGACAACACCGGGGAGCTGTTTTTT	CASKHYGDNTGELFF
NA	TRBJ1-5	NA	TRBV7-9	TGTGCCAGCAGCTCGGGGGCCACGGGAAGCAATCAGCCCCAGCATTTT	CASSSGATGSNQPQHF
NA	TRBJ2-1	NA	TRBV11-2	TGTGCCAGCAGACCATGGGAGTGGGACACCAGCTCCTACAATGAGCAGTTCTTC	CASRPWEWDTSSYNEQFF
NA	TRBJ2-1	TRBD2	TRBV29-1	TGCAGCGTGGAACCGGGACTAGCGGACAGTAGCTCCTACAATGAGCAGTTCTTC	CSVEPGLADSSSYNEQFF
NA	TRBJ1-2	NA	TRBV28	TGTGCCAGCAGTTTTGTCGCGACAAATGGCTACACCTTC	CASSFVATNGYTF